This TCR beta chain comes out of a study of T cell responses to AZD1222 COVID-19 vaccine. In its sample, this clone was seen a few times. Its specificity is not known. J lost 5 bases, V lost 4 bases, and 5 bases had no gene match. Germline V lookup: CDR1 SGHNT, CDR2 YYREEE (reference sequence). This CDR3 spans 13 amino acids. Generated by immunoSEQ multiplex PCR, the TCRdb table keeps only in-frame clones and is missing some. The sample records around 60,000 clones, around 90% being singletons. Study-wide points: Donor demographics were predominantly white British with a female majority; clonal diversity may be underestimated.

Sequencing used peripheral blood, obtained 28 days after the second dose of the MenACWY control vaccine. The gene calls are TRBV5-4 and TRBJ2-5; 7 bases line up with TRBD1. The receptor was isolated from an adult who received the MenACWY meningococcal vaccine as a control. Here the CDR3 reads CASSLRGRETQYF. The CDR3 nucleotides are TGTGCCAGCAGCCTTAGGGGGCGGGAGACCCAGTACTTC.